A selection of T cell receptor beta chains follows, all from one sample in a study of OX40 agonist ivuxolimab in advanced cancers. Assay used: immunoSEQ multiplex PCR; TCRdb lists only in-frame clones, some missing. The table lists about 64,000 clones, over 70% of them singletons, with 1.2% in the top ten. The sequencing here drew on CD4+ or CD8+ T cells sorted from blood, taken in a trial of the OX40 agonist ivuxolimab. The receptors stem from an adult with an advanced solid tumor such as melanoma, head and neck, liver or kidney cancer. Each CDR3 is given with its conserved first and last residue.

TRBJ1-6	TRBV2	CASSLSRQPNSPLHF
TRBJ1-4	TRBV30	CAYRVYEKLFF
TRBJ1-1	TRBV19	CASSYDHDTEAFF
TRBJ1-4	TRBV13	CASNFSSGQRIF
TRBJ2-5	TRBV18	CASSPALAGRETQYF
TRBJ1-2	TRBV29-1	CSASPGGGGYTF
TRBJ2-2	TRBV5-4	CASSGGSTGELFF
TRBJ2-7	TRBV5-6	CASSPRGLASYEQYF
TRBJ1-6	TRBV27	CASSLEWGGVSPLHF
TRBJ1-2	TRBV2	CASSEEGGYGYTF
TRBJ1-3	TRBV10-3	CAIRDPLGGNTIYF